The source of this TCR beta chain is a study of T-cell reconstitution after alpha-beta-depleted transplantation in children. Preparing the TCRbeta library involved the use of unique molecular identifiers. Via MiXCR, TCRdb re-called the PCR reads, giving one row per CDR3 protein. The table shows 70,000 or so distinct CDR3 sequences, with approximately 11% occurring only once. The CDR3 contains 16 residues. V shed 4 bases and J 6 bases; nucleotides not matched to a gene: 8. Germline loops: CDR1 SGHRS, CDR2 YFSETQ. The table lists this clonotype with many counts. The antigen remains unidentified. General study findings and limits: Several hundred rapidly expanded clones from non-depleted graft cells reportedly supplied alpha-beta T cells about two months post-transplant.

The J gene is TRBJ2-1, the V gene TRBV5-1; 12 bases line up with TRBD2. This sample comprised PBMCs, obtained before TCRalphabeta/CD19-depleted stem cell transplant. The TCR sequence derives from a boy younger than 18 with acute myeloid leukemia, due to receive a stem cell transplant. CDR3 in amino acids: CASSHLTSGGPNEQFF. The CDR3 nucleotides are TGCGCCAGCAGCCACCTGACTAGCGGGGGTCCCAATGAGCAGTTCTTC.